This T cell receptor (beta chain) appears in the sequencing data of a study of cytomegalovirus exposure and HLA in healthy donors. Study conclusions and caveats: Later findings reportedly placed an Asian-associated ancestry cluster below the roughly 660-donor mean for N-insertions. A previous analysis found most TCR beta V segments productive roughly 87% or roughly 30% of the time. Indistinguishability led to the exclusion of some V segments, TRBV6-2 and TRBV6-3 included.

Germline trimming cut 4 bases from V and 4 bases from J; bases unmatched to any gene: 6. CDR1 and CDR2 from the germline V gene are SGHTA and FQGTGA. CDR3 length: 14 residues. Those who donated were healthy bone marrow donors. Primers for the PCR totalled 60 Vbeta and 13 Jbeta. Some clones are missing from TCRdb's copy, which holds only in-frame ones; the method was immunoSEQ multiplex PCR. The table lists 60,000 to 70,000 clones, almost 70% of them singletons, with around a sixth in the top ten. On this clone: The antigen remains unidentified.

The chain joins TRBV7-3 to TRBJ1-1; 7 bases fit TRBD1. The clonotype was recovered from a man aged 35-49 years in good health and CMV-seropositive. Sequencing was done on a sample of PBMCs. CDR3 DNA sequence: TGTGCCAGCAGCTCAACAGGGGTAGCCACTGAAGCTTTCTTT. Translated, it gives CASSSTGVATEAFF.